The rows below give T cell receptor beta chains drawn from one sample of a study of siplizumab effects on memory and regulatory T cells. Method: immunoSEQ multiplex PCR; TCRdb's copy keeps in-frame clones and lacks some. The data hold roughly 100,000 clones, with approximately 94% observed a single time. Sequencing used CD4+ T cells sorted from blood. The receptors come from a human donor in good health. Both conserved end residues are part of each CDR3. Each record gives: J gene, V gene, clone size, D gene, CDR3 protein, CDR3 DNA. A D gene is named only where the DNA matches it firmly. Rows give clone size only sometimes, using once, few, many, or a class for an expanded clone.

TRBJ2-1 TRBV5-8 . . CASRLASGYNEQFF TGTGCCAGCAGACTTGCTTCCGGCTACAATGAGCAGTTCTTC
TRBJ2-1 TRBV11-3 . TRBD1 CASSFSSWQGASSYNEQFF TGTGCCAGCAGCTTCTCCTCCTGGCAGGGGGCCAGCTCCTACAATGAGCAGTTCTTC
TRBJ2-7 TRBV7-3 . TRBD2 CASSLASGGNYEQYF TGTGCCAGCAGCTTGGCTAGCGGGGGTAACTACGAGCAGTACTTC
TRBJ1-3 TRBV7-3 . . CASSLTSGSGNTIYF TGTGCCAGCAGCTTAACATCCGGCTCTGGAAACACCATATATTTT
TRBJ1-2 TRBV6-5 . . CASRTAEGYTF TGTGCCAGCAGGACCGCGGAGGGCTACACCTTC
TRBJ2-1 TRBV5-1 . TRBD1 CASSFRQGASNEQFF TGCGCCAGCAGCTTCAGACAGGGGGCGAGCAATGAGCAGTTCTTC
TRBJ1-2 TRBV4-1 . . CASSQDKYYGYTF TGCGCCAGCAGCCAAGACAAGTACTATGGCTACACCTTC
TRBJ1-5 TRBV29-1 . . CSVVEENNQPQHF TGCAGCGTTGTCGAGGAAAACAATCAGCCCCAGCATTTT
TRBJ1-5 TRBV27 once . CASSGRRGDQPQHF TGTGCCAGCAGTGGCAGACGCGGGGATCAGCCCCAGCATTTT
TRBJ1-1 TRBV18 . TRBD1 CASSPQGASRTEAFF TGTGCCAGCTCACCTCAGGGGGCATCACGCACTGAAGCTTTCTTT
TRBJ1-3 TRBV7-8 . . CASSLGPTSSGNTIYF TGTGCCAGCAGCTTAGGGCCAACCAGCTCTGGAAACACCATATATTTT
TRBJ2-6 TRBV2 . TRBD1 CASKTGWDRGIWSGANVLTF TGTGCCAGCAAAACCGGATGGGACAGGGGAATTTGGTCTGGGGCCAACGTCCTGACTTTC
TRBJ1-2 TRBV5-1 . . CASSFLGTPGQYGGYTF TGCGCCAGCAGCTTTTTGGGCACTCCAGGGCAATATGGTGGCTACACCTTC
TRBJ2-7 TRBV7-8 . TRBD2 CASTTSGRPFHEQYF TGTGCCAGCACCACTAGCGGGAGACCCTTCCACGAGCAGTACTTC
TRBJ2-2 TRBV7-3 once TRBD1 CASSSGTENTGELFF TGTGCCAGCAGCTCCGGGACAGAGAACACCGGGGAGCTGTTTTTT
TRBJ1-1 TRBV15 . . CATSRDYSGVSEAFF TGTGCCACCAGCAGAGACTATTCAGGGGTGTCTGAAGCTTTCTTT